The 9 T cell receptor beta chains below were found in one sample sequenced in a study of blood T cells in healthy people across ages (dated by TCRdb to the mid-2010s). To prepare the library, 5' RACE was applied. Sequencing took place on an Illumina HiSeq 2500. A second PCR of 7 to 11 cycles was performed with a sample-barcoded 5' primer and a J-beta primer mix. Starting from the raw public reads, TCRdb applied fastp trimming at Q25, assembled clones with MiXCR and retained in-frame beta chains. Duplicate CDR3 protein sequences are folded into a single record with the most common DNA and genes. A total of approximately 670,000 distinct CDR3 sequences appear in this sample, 40% to 45% of them only once. 25% to 35% of the sample comes from the top ten. Sequences were obtained from blood. Receptor source: a man older than 75 in good health.

This clonotype was detected only a few times. This chain links TRBV3-1 with TRBJ2-6; 7 bases fit TRBD1. The CDR3 runs to 20 residues. CDR1 and CDR2 (germline): LGHDT, YNNKEL (reference sequence). The ends lost 1 base at V and 1 base at J; junction bases unmatched: 13. The CDR3 DNA follows: TGTGCCAGCAGCCAAGGATTCGGGTCGGCAGGGGGATCTGGGGCCAACGTCCTGACTTTC. It codes for CASSQGFGSAGGSGANVLTF.

CDR3 in amino acids: CASSPALSGSGETQYF. CDR3 DNA: TGTGCCAGCAGCCCCGCGTTGAGCGGCAGCGGGGAGACCCAGTACTTC. The V and J genes are TRBV7-6 and TRBJ2-5; a possible D gene is TRBD2 (6 bases). V was cut by 5 bases and J by 5 bases, with 21 bases left in between. CDR1 is SGHVS, CDR2 FNYEAQ, per germline. The CDR3 covers 16 residues.

This clonotype came up once. The chain carries TRBV24-1 and TRBJ2-1; 7 bases align to TRBD1. The V gene's germline CDR1 is KGHDR and CDR2 SFDVKD. CDR3 length: 16 residues. Trimming at V came to 4 bases and at J to 7 bases, leaving 12 bases not matched to a gene. Here the CDR3 DNA reads TGTGCCACCAGTGACCCTAGACAGGGTAGTAGGAATGAGCAGTTCTTC. It encodes CATSDPRQGSRNEQFF.

This chain connects TRBV6-5 to TRBJ1-2, with a weak D call TRBD1 (5 bases). The V end lost 7 bases, the J end lost 1 base, and 16 bases lay between the germline ends. The length of the CDR3 is 15 residues. The V gene's germline CDR1 is MNHEY and CDR2 SVGAGI. The chain's CDR3 is CASKKTGRDNYGYTF. Here the CDR3 DNA reads TGTGCCAGCAAAAAAACAGGACGCGATAACTATGGCTACACCTTC.

This chain links TRBV12-3 or TRBV12-4 with TRBJ2-3, with unresolved D. This CDR3 contains 15 residues. Trimming cost V 6 bases and J 5 bases, with 18 bases left between them. CDR3 nucleotides: TGTGCCAGCAGCCGAAGAGCTCGGTGGAGAGATACGCAGTATTTT. Protein sequence: CASSRRARWRDTQYF.

This clonotype showed up just a few times. The rearrangement joins TRBV12-3 or TRBV12-4 to TRBJ2-7; a weak D match, TRBD2 (5 bases). The CDR3 covers 15 residues. The germline V and J ends were trimmed by 2 bases and 0 bases, with 11 bases remaining between them. The CDR3 here is CASSLNLGSSYEQYF. The CDR3, as DNA: TGTGCCAGCAGTTTAAATCTAGGGAGCTCCTACGAGCAGTACTTC.

The chain carries TRBV5-1 and TRBJ2-5; D might be TRBD2 (7 bases). The V end lost 0 bases, the J end lost 5 bases, and 20 bases lay between the germline ends. CDR1 and CDR2 from the germline V gene are SGHRS and YFSETQ. The CDR3 has 17 residues. CDR3 DNA sequence: TGCGCCAGCAGCTTGGAACTAGGGGGGGCATCAACTGAGACCCAGTACTTC. Encoded protein: CASSLELGGASTETQYF.

The chain couples TRBV20-1 to TRBJ1-1; D is perhaps TRBD1 (5 bases). In germline, CDR1 is DFQATT, CDR2 SNEGSKA (reference sequence). V was pared by 6 bases and J by 3 bases, with 11 bases between. CDR3 length: 12 amino acids. The CDR3: CSALGGDTEAFF. CDR3 bases: TGCAGTGCCCTCGGGGGGGACACTGAAGCTTTCTTT.

The chain recombines TRBV15 with TRBJ2-4, with 7 bases that match TRBD2. This CDR3 comprises 16 residues. CDR1 and CDR2 (germline): LNHNV, YYDKDF (reference sequence). Trimming at V came to 0 bases and at J to 2 bases, leaving 4 bases not matched to a gene. For the CDR3, the DNA is TGTGCCACCAGCAGAGAGGGAGGGTCTTCCAAAAACATTCAGTACTTC. Its translation: CATSREGGSSKNIQYF.